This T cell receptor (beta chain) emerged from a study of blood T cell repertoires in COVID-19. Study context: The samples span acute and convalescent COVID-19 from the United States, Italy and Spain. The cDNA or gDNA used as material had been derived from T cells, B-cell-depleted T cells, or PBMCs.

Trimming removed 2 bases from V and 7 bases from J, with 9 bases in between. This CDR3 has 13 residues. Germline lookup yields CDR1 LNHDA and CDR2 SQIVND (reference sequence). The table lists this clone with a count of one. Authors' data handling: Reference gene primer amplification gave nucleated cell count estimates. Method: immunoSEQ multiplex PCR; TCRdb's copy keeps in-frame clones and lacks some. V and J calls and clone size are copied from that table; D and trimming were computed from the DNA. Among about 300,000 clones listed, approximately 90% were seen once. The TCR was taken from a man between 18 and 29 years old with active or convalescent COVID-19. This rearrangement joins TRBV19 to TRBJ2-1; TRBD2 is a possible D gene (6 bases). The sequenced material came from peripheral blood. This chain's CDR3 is CASSIRLANEQFF. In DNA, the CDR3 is TGTGCCAGTAGTATAAGGCTAGCGAATGAGCAGTTCTTC. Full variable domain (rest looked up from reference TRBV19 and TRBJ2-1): DGGITQSPKYLFRKEGQNVTLSCEQNLNHDAMYWYRQDPGQGLRLIYYSQIVNDFQKGDIAEGYSVSREKKESFPLTVTSAQKNPTAFYLCASSIRLANEQFFGPGTRLTVL.